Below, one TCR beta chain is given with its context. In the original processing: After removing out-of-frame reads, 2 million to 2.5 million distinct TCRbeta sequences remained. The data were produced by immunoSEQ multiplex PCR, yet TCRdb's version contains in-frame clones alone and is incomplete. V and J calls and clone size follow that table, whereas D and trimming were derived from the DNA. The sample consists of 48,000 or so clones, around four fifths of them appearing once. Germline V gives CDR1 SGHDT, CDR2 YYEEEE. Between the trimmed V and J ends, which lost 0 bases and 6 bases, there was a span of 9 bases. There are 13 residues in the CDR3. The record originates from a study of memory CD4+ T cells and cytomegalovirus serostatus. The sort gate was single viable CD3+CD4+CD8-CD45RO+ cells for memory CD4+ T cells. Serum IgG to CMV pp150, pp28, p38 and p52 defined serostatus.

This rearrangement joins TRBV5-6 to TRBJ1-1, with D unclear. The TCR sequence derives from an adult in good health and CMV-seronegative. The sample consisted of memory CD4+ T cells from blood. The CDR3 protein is CASSLAGVAEAFF. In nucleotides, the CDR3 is TGTGCCAGCAGCTTGGCCGGGGTGGCTGAAGCTTTCTTT.